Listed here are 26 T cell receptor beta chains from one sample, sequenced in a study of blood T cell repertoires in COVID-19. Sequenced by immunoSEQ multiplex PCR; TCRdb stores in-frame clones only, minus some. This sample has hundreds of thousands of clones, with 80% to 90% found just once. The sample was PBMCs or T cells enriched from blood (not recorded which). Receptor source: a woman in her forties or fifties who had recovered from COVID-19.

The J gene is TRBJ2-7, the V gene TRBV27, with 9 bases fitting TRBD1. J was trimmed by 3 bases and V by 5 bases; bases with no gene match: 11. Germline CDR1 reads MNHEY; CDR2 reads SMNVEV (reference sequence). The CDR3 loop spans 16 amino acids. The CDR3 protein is CASSKTQGARLYEQYF. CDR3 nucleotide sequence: TGTGCCAGCAGTAAAACACAGGGGGCCCGCCTCTACGAGCAGTACTTC.

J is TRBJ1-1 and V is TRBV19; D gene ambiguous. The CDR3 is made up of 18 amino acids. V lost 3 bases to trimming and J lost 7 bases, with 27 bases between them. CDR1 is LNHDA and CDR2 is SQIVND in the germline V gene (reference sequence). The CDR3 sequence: CASSIKGGGSIFTDEAFF. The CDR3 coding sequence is TGTGCCAGTAGTATTAAGGGCGGAGGATCGATATTCACAGATGAAGCTTTCTTT.

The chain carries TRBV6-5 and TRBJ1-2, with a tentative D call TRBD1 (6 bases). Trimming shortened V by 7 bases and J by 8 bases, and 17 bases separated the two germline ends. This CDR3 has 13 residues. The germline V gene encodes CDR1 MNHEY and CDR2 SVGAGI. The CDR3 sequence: CASTAAGAGGYTF. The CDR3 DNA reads TGTGCCAGCACCGCGGCGGGGGCGGGAGGCTACACCTTC.

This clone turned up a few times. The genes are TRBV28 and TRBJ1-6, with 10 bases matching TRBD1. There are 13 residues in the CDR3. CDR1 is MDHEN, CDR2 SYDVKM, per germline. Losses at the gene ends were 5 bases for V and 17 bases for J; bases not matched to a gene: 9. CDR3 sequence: CASSPRDRGRVHF. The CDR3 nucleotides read TGTGCCAGCAGTCCCCGGGACAGGGGACGGGTCCACTTT. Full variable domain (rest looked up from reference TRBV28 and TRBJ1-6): DVKVTQSSRYLVKRTGEKVFLECVQDMDHENMFWYRQDPGLGLRLIYFSYDVKMKEKGDIPEGYSVSREKKERFSLILESASTNQTSMYLCASSPRDRGRVHFGNGTRLTVT.

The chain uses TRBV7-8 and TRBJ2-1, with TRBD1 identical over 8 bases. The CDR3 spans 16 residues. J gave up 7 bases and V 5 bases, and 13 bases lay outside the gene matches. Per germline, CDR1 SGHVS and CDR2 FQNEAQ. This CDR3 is CASSTQKNTGGNEQFF. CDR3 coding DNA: TGTGCCAGCAGCACACAAAAAAATACAGGGGGGAATGAGCAGTTCTTC.

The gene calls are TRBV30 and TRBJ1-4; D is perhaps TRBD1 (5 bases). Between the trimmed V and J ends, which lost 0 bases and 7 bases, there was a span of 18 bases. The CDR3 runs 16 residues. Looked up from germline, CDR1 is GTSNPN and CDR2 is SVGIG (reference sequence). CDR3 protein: CAWSVPVPGVGEKLFF. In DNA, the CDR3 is TGTGCCTGGAGTGTACCTGTTCCGGGGGTCGGTGAAAAACTGTTTTTT.

CDR3 sequence (DNA): TGTGCCAGCAGTCGTGTAAGAGACAGGGACACTGAAGCTTTCTTT. This codes for CASSRVRDRDTEAFF. The genes are TRBV27 and TRBJ1-1; 7 nucleotides align to TRBD1. The V segment lost 5 bases and the J segment 3 bases; nucleotides outside the gene matches: 9. The CDR3 totals 15 residues. The germline CDR1 and CDR2 sequences are MNHEY and SMNVEV (reference sequence).

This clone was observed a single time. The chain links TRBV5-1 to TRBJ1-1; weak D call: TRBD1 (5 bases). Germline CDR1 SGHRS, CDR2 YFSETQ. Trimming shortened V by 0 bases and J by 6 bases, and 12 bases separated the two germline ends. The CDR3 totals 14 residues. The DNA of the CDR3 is TGCGCCAGCAGCTTGGGTGGGGGGAGTTCTGAAGCTTTCTTT. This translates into CASSLGGGSSEAFF.

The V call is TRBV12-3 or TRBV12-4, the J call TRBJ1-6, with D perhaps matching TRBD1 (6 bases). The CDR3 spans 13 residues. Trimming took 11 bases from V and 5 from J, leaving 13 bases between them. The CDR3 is CAYRVLNNSPLHF. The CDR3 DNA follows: TGTGCCTACAGGGTGTTGAATAATTCACCCCTCCACTTT.

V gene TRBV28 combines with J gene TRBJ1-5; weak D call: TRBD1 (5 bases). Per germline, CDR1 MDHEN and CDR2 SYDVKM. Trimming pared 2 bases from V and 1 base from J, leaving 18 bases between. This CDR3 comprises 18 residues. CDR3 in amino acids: CASSLLSGRLESNQPQHF. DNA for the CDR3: TGTGCCAGCAGTTTACTTTCAGGGCGGCTGGAGAGCAATCAGCCCCAGCATTTT. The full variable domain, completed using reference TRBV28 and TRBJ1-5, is DVKVTQSSRYLVKRTGEKVFLECVQDMDHENMFWYRQDPGLGLRLIYFSYDVKMKEKGDIPEGYSVSREKKERFSLILESASTNQTSMYLCASSLLSGRLESNQPQHFGDGTRLSIL.

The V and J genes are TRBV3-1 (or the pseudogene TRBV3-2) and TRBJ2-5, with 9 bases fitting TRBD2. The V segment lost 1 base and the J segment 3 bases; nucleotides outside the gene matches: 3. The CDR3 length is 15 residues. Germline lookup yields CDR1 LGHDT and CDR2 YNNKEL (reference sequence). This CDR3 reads CASSQGLADKETQYF. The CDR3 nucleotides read TGTGCCAGCAGCCAAGGACTAGCGGATAAAGAGACCCAGTACTTC.

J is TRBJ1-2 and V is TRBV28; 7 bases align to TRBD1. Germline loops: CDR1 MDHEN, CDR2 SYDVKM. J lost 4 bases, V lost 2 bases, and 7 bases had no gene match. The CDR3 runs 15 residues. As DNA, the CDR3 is TGTGCCAGCAGTTTAAGAGGACAGGCCCCCTATGGCTACACCTTC. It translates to CASSLRGQAPYGYTF.

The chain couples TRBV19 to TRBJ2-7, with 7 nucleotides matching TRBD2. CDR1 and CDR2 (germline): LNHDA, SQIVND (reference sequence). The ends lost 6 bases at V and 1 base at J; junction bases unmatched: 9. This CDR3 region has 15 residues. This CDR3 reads CASSRYGEGSYEQYF. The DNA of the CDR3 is TGTGCCAGTAGCCGTTATGGGGAGGGATCCTACGAGCAGTACTTC.

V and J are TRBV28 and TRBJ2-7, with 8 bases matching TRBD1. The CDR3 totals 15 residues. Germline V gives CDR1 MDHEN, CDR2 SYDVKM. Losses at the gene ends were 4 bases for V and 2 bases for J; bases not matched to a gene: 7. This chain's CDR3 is CASSSSGQGTYEQYF. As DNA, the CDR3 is TGTGCCAGCAGTTCGTCCGGACAGGGCACCTACGAGCAGTACTTC.

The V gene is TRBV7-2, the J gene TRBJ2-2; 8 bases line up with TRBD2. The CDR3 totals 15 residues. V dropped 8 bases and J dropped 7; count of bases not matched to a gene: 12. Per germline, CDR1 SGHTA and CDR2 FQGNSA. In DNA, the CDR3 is TGTGCCAGCTCACCGCCAGCGGGGGCAGTCGGGGAGCTGTTTTTT. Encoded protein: CASSPPAGAVGELFF.

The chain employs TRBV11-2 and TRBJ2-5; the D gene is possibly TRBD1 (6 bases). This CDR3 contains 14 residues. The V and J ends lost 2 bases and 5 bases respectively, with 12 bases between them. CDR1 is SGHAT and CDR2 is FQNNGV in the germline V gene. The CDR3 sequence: CASSLTGLGETQYF. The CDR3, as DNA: TGTGCCAGCAGCTTAACAGGGTTGGGCGAGACCCAGTACTTC.

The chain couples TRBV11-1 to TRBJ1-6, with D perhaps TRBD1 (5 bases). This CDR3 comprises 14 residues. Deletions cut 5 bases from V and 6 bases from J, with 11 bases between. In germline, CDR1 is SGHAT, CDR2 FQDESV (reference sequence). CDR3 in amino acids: CASSRDRGNSPLHF. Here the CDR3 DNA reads TGTGCCAGCAGCCGTGATAGGGGTAATTCACCCCTCCACTTT.

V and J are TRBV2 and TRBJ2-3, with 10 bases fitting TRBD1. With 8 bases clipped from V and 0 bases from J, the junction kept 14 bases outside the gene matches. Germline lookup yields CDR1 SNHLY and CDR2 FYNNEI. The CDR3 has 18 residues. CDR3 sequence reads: CASGKGQGGARSTDTQYF. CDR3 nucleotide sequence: TGTGCCAGCGGGAAAGGACAGGGGGGGGCCCGGAGCACAGATACGCAGTATTTT.

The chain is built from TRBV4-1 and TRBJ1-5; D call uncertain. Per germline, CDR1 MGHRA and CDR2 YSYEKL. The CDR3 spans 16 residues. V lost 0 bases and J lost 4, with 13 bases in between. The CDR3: CASSQDGGFGNQPQHF. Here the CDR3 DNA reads TGCGCCAGCAGCCAAGATGGAGGGTTTGGGAATCAGCCCCAGCATTTT.

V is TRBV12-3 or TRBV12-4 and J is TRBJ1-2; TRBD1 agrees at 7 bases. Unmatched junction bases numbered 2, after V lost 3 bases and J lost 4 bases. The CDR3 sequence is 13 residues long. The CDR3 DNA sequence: TGTGCCAGCAGTTTGACAGGGTCCTATGGCTACACCTTC. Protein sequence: CASSLTGSYGYTF.

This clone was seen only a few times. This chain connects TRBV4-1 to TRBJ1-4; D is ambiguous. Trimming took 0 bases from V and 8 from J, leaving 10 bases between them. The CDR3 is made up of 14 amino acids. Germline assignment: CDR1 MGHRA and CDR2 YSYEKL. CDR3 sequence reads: CASSQDGQWEKLFF. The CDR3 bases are TGCGCCAGCAGCCAAGATGGGCAGTGGGAAAAACTGTTTTTT.

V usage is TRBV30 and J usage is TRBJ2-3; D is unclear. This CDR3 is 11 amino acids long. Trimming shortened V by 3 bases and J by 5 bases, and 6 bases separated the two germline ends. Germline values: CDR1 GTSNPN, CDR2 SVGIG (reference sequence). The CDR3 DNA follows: TGTGCCTGGAGCCCCAAAGATACGCAGTATTTT. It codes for CAWSPKDTQYF.

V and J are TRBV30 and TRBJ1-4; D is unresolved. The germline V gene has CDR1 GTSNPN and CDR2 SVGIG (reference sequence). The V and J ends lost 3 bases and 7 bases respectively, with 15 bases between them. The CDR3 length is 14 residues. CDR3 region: CAWSRYGEGEKLFF. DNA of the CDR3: TGTGCCTGGAGCAGATACGGGGAGGGTGAAAAACTGTTTTTT.

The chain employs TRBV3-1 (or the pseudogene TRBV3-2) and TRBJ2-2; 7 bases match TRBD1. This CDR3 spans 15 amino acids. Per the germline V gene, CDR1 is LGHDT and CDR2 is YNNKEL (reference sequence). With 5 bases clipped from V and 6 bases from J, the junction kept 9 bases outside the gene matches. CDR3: CASSARDSRPGELFF. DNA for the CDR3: TGTGCCAGCAGCGCCCGGGACAGCAGACCCGGGGAGCTGTTTTTT.

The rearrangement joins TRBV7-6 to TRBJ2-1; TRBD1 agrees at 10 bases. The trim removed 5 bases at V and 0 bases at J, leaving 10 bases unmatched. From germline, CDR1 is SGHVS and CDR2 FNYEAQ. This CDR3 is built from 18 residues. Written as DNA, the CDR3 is TGTGCCAGCAGCCGGGACAGGGGAACACTAACCTCCTACAATGAGCAGTTCTTC. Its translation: CASSRDRGTLTSYNEQFF.

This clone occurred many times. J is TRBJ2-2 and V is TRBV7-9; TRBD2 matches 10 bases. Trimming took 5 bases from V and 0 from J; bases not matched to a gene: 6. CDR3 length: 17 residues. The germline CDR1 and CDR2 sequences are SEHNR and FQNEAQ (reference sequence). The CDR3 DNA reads TGTGCCAGCAGCCGTGTAGCGGGGGGCCCGAACACCGGGGAGCTGTTTTTT. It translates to CASSRVAGGPNTGELFF.